This is a list of T cell receptor beta chains from one sample in a study of T cell repertoires in cytomegalovirus infection. TCRdb redid the calling of the reads with MiXCR, one entry per CDR3 protein. The table lists some 220,000 distinct CDR3 sequences, 9% to 15% of them singletons. Sequenced input: PBMCs. Source of these receptors: a human donor in good health (CMV status not recorded). Some clones in this sample may be carry-over from other donors' samples. Both conserved end residues are part of each CDR3. A D gene is named only where the DNA matches it firmly. Size tells how often a clone was seen (once, few, many) or the class of an expanded clone, and some rows leave it out.

J gene	D gene	clone size	V gene	CDR3 DNA	CDR3 protein
TRBJ1-3	.	many	TRBV7-2	TGTGCCAGCAGCTTAATAGGGAAGAGCTCTGGAAACACCATATATTTT	CASSLIGKSSGNTIYF
TRBJ1-5	.	few	TRBV9	TGTGCCAGCAGCCCCCATGCAGGGGGCAATCAGCCCCAGCATTTT	CASSPHAGGNQPQHF
TRBJ1-1	TRBD1	many	TRBV7-2	TGTGCCAGCAGCTTAAGGACAGGGGGGAACACTGAAGCTTTCTTT	CASSLRTGGNTEAFF
TRBJ1-4	TRBD1	few	TRBV20-1	TGCAGTGCTACGGGACAGGATAATGAAAAACTGTTTTTT	CSATGQDNEKLFF
TRBJ1-1	.	many	TRBV6-5	TGTGCCAGCAGTTACGGGACGGACCGTGAAGCTTTCTTT	CASSYGTDREAFF
TRBJ1-4	.	many	TRBV28	TGTGCCAGCAGTTTAGGGAGGGAACGGGAAAAACTGTTTTTT	CASSLGREREKLFF
TRBJ2-1	TRBD2	many	TRBV7-2	TGTGCCAGCAGCTGGGGACTAGCAAGGGCCTACAATGAGCAGTTCTTC	CASSWGLARAYNEQFF
TRBJ1-2	TRBD1	.	TRBV29-1	TGCAGCGTTGAAGGAATAGGGGGCAAGTATGGCTACACCTTC	CSVEGIGGKYGYTF
TRBJ2-7	TRBD1	many	TRBV6-2/TRBV6-3	TGTGCCAGCAGTTACGCCGGGACAGGGTCCCACGAGCAGTACTTC	CASSYAGTGSHEQYF
TRBJ2-1	.	few	TRBV28	TGTGCACTCGGGGTAGTGGGGGCGAAGGGGGATGAGCAGTTCTTC	CALGVVGAKGDEQFF
TRBJ2-3	.	many	TRBV19	TGTGCCAGTAGTCTAAGACAGACAGATACGCAGTATTTT	CASSLRQTDTQYF
TRBJ2-6	.	many	TRBV28	TGTGCCAGCAAGGGGACCCACTCTGGGGCCAACGTCCTGACTTTC	CASKGTHSGANVLTF
TRBJ2-1	.	many	TRBV4-1	TGCGCCAGCAGCCAAGATATGCATGAGCAGTTCTTC	CASSQDMHEQFF
TRBJ2-1	TRBD2	.	TRBV14	TGTGCCAGCAGCCAAGATCCGGGACTAGCGGTCACCTCTAGGGATGAGCAGTTCTTC	CASSQDPGLAVTSRDEQFF
TRBJ1-5	.	many	TRBV27	TGTGCCAGCAGTGACGGGACAACGGGGACCCAGCCCCAGCATTTT	CASSDGTTGTQPQHF
TRBJ2-5	.	many	TRBV7-2	TGTGCCAGTCTTGGGCCGGGGCAAGAGACCCAGTACTTC	CASLGPGQETQYF
TRBJ1-5	TRBD1	.	TRBV29-1	TGCAGCGTTGGTGGGGACAGTCGGGGCAATCAGCCCCAGCATTTT	CSVGGDSRGNQPQHF
TRBJ2-1	.	.	TRBV11-3	TGTGCCAGCAGCTTAGATGGGTTCGTGAATGAGCAGTTCTTC	CASSLDGFVNEQFF
TRBJ2-2	.	.	TRBV30	TGTGCCTGGGCGGGACTCCTCACCGGGGAGCTGTTTTTT	CAWAGLLTGELFF
TRBJ2-6	.	few	TRBV5-1	TGCGCCAGCAGCTTGGGGGTGATGGGCTCTGGGGCCAACGTCCTGACTTTC	CASSLGVMGSGANVLTF
TRBJ2-3	.	.	TRBV2	TGTGCCAGCGGATCAGAGGTTCTTACGCAGTATTTT	CASGSEVLTQYF
TRBJ2-7	.	.	TRBV19	TGTGCCAGTAGTACTTCAGGCTACGAGCAGTACTTC	CASSTSGYEQYF
TRBJ2-2	.	few	TRBV2	TGTGCCAGCAGTGAAATCGGGGAGCTGTTTTTT	CASSEIGELFF
TRBJ1-6	.	.	TRBV2	TGTGCCAGCGGCGGGGAGAGTTCACCCCTCCACTTT	CASGGESSPLHF
TRBJ1-5	.	many	TRBV19	TGTGCCAGTAGTTCCGCCAATCAGCCCCAGCATTTT	CASSSANQPQHF
TRBJ1-4	TRBD1	many	TRBV18	TGTGCCAGCTCACCGCCCCGCGAGCAGGGGGGTGAAAAACTGTTTTTT	CASSPPREQGGEKLFF
TRBJ1-1	.	few	TRBV5-1	TGCGCCAGCAGTTCGGGCGGTCGGATGAACACTGAAGCTTTCTTT	CASSSGGRMNTEAFF
TRBJ1-5	.	many	TRBV7-2	TGTGCCAGCAGCTTAGACGGAGGGAATAGCAATCAGCCCCAGCATTTT	CASSLDGGNSNQPQHF
TRBJ2-4	TRBD1	many	TRBV28	TGTGCCAGCAGTGTGGGGACAGAAAACATTCAGTACTTC	CASSVGTENIQYF
TRBJ2-1	.	many	TRBV7-2	TGTGCCAGCAGCTTGCGACAGTTAGTCAATGAGCAGTTCTTC	CASSLRQLVNEQFF
TRBJ2-7	.	many	TRBV7-2	TGTGCCAGCAGCTCGGACCACCTACGTGGGCAGTACTTC	CASSSDHLRGQYF
TRBJ2-5	.	many	TRBV7-9	TGTGCCAGCAGCCCGGGCGTAGGCCAAGAGACCCAGTACTTC	CASSPGVGQETQYF
TRBJ1-2	.	many	TRBV7-2	TGTGCCAGCACCTCCAGGGTTATTGATGGCTACACCTTC	CASTSRVIDGYTF
TRBJ2-1	TRBD2	many	TRBV12-3/TRBV12-4	TGTGCCAGCAGTTTATTTGGGGCGGGGGGGCCAGACAATGAGCAGTTCTTC	CASSLFGAGGPDNEQFF
TRBJ2-5	.	few	TRBV5-1	TGCGCCAGCAGCTCGCGACAGGGAGGGGAGACCCAGTACTTC	CASSSRQGGETQYF
TRBJ2-3	.	many	TRBV7-2	TGTGCCAGCAGCTTAGTGGGATCAGATACGCAGTATTTT	CASSLVGSDTQYF
TRBJ2-5	.	once	TRBV28	TGTGCCAGCAGTTTGGGCCACAATATCCCCAAGACCCAGTACTTC	CASSLGHNIPKTQYF